The 31 T cell receptor beta chains below were found in one sample sequenced in a study of persistence of HIV-infected CD4 T cells. This was the immunoSEQ version 4 assay in survey mode. This table comes from immunoSEQ multiplex PCR, and its TCRdb copy is limited to in-frame clones, with some not included. The table has more than 35,000 clones, 65% to 85% seen once. Cells were stimulated with CMV-infected fibroblast lysates at around 9.1 ug/mL. Sorted nonresponding memory CD4+ T cells were CD40L-negative, CD69-negative, CD45RO-high. These receptors' antigens are unknown. Sequences were derived from CD4+ T cells sorted from PBMCs after approximately 20-hour stimulation, sampled from a patient who received antiretroviral therapy. These receptors originate from an adult man with HIV who was CMV-seropositive.

This chain connects TRBV2 to TRBJ1-2, with 9 bases lining up with TRBD1. The J segment lost 4 bases and the V segment lost 6 bases, leaving 6 bases of the junction unmatched. CDR1 is SNHLY and CDR2 is FYNNEI in the germline V gene. The length of the CDR3 is 14 residues. The CDR3 loop reads CASRGTGKGYGYTF. In DNA, the CDR3 is TGTGCCAGCAGGGGGACAGGGAAAGGCTATGGCTACACCTTC.

The chain joins TRBV6-5 to TRBJ1-1, with TRBD1 matching over 7 bases. The trim removed 7 bases at V and 4 bases at J, leaving 9 bases unmatched. Germline V gene data show CDR1 as MNHEY and CDR2 as SVGAGI. The CDR3 spans 14 residues. DNA for the CDR3: TGTGCCAGCACCCCGGGAGGGGACAGCACTGAAGCTTTCTTT. Translated, it gives CASTPGGDSTEAFF.

This clone has a single count. The CDR3 coding sequence is TGCGCCAGCAGCTCTCGGGCACCGAACACCGGGGAGCTGTTTTTT. Its translation: CASSSRAPNTGELFF. The genes are TRBV5-1 and TRBJ2-2; no clear D gene. Germline V lookup: CDR1 SGHRS, CDR2 YFSETQ. V was shortened by 3 bases and J by 0 bases, with 9 bases between the two germline ends. The CDR3 extends over 15 amino acids. The entire variable domain, with the rest obtained from reference TRBV5-1 and TRBJ2-2, is as follows: KAGVTQTPRYLIKTRGQQVTLSCSPISGHRSVSWYQQTPGQGLQFLFEYFSETQRNKGNFPGRFSGRQFSNSRSEMNVSTLELGDSALYLCASSSRAPNTGELFFGEGSRLTVL.

This chain links TRBV5-1 with TRBJ1-1, with D hard to call. Trimming removed 6 bases from V and 1 base from J, with 10 bases in between. CDR1 SGHRS and CDR2 YFSETQ come from the germline V gene. This CDR3 spans 13 amino acids. This CDR3 reads CASTENSNTEAFF. The CDR3 coding sequence is TGCGCCAGCACCGAGAATTCGAACACTGAAGCTTTCTTT.

This clone has only a few counts. The CDR3 bases are TGTGCCAGCAGCTTAGATGCTCGAGGGAACACTGAAGCTTTCTTT. This encodes CASSLDARGNTEAFF. J is TRBJ1-1 and V is TRBV7-9; D not certain. The CDR3 runs 15 residues. Trimming stripped 1 base from V and 1 base from J, with 10 bases between. Germline V gene sequence: CDR1 SEHNR, CDR2 FQNEAQ (reference sequence).

This clone was seen only a few times. J is TRBJ1-2 and V is TRBV6-5; D not resolved. Trimming left V 4 bases short and J 6 bases short, with 15 bases between. The CDR3 extends over 14 amino acids. Germline V gives CDR1 MNHEY, CDR2 SVGAGI. The CDR3 DNA reads TGTGCCAGCAGTTCGTCGGTTGTAGGGAATGGCTACACCTTC. It specifies CASSSSVVGNGYTF.

This clone was observed a single time. J is TRBJ2-7 and V is TRBV29-1, with unresolved D. Germline-derived CDR1 and CDR2 are SQVTM and ANQGSEA. V lost 6 bases and J 1 base, leaving 7 bases between the germline ends. The CDR3 has 11 amino acids. The CDR3 nucleotides are TGCAGCGTGGGTGCATCCTACGAGCAGTACTTC. This translates into CSVGASYEQYF.

The rearrangement joins TRBV2 to TRBJ2-6; D unclear. The CDR3 is 17 residues long. V lost 7 bases and J 0 bases, leaving 16 bases between the germline ends. CDR1 and CDR2 from the germline V gene are SNHLY and FYNNEI. The CDR3 DNA sequence: TGTGCCAGCATACGGACCGCCTTAAGCTCTGGGGCCAACGTCCTGACTTTC. Amino acid sequence: CASIRTALSSGANVLTF.

The chain joins TRBV7-9 to TRBJ1-2; 9 bases are shared with TRBD1. Germline V gene data show CDR1 as SEHNR and CDR2 as FQNEAQ (reference sequence). CDR3 length: 15 amino acids. J was trimmed by 0 bases and V by 5 bases; bases with no gene match: 4. This CDR3 is CASSTWDRANYGYTF. The CDR3 nucleotides are TGTGCCAGCAGCACCTGGGACAGGGCTAACTATGGCTACACCTTC. The entire variable domain, with the rest obtained from reference TRBV7-9 and TRBJ1-2, is as follows: DTGVSQNPRHKITKRGQNVTFRCDPISEHNRLYWYRQTLGQGPEFLTYFQNEAQLEKSRLLSDRFSAERPKGSFSTLEIQRTEQGDSAMYLCASSTWDRANYGYTFGSGTRLTVV.

This chain joins TRBV7-9 and TRBJ2-2; 7 bases align to TRBD1. The germline gives CDR1 SEHNR, CDR2 FQNEAQ (reference sequence). J was trimmed by 1 base and V by 6 bases; bases with no gene match: 5. The CDR3 totals 15 residues. CDR3 nucleotides: TGTGCCAGCAGTCGACAGGGTGTGAACACCGGGGAGCTGTTTTTT. Amino acid sequence: CASSRQGVNTGELFF.

The chain combines TRBV9 with TRBJ2-3; TRBD2 aligns across 7 bases. With 0 bases clipped from V and 4 bases from J, the junction kept 2 bases outside the gene matches. This CDR3 is 14 amino acids long. Germline assignment: CDR1 SGDLS and CDR2 YYNGEE. The CDR3 region has the DNA TGTGCCAGCAGCGTAGCGGGAGGCCCAGATACGCAGTATTTT. Translation: CASSVAGGPDTQYF.

The chain has TRBV15 and TRBJ2-3; no reliable D call. CDR3 length equals 13 residues. The germline CDR1 and CDR2 sequences are LNHNV and YYDKDF (reference sequence). The V gene lost 1 base and the J gene lost 6 bases, with 8 bases spanning the gap. In nucleotides, the CDR3 is TGTGCCACCAGCAGAGCCGGAAGGGATACGCAGTATTTT. As protein: CATSRAGRDTQYF.

This clone was detected only once. This chain uses TRBV6-5 with TRBJ2-3; tentatively, D is TRBD2 (5 bases). Germline CDR1 reads MNHEY; CDR2 reads SVGAGI. Trimming pared 2 bases from V and 3 bases from J, leaving 9 bases between. The CDR3 totals 14 residues. For the CDR3, the DNA is TGTGCCAGCAGTTACCAGACGGGGACAGATACGCAGTATTTT. It is translated as CASSYQTGTDTQYF.

By sample share, this clone is medium-sized. The CDR3 here is CASQGSYRSGELFF. CDR3 bases: TGTGCCAGTCAGGGATCCTACCGGTCCGGGGAGCTGTTTTTT. V usage is TRBV25-1 and J usage is TRBJ2-2; perhaps TRBD1 as D (5 bases). Germline CDR1 and CDR2: MGHDK and SYGVNS. The V and J ends lost 9 bases and 6 bases respectively, with 17 bases between them. The CDR3 covers 14 residues.

This chain joins TRBV7-6 and TRBJ2-7, with D unclear. Germline V gene data show CDR1 as SGHVS and CDR2 as FNYEAQ. CDR3 length: 13 amino acids. Trimming stripped 3 bases from V and 2 bases from J, with 8 bases between. The CDR3 DNA follows: TGTGCCAGCAGCTTTTCCGGACCCTACGAGCAGTACTTC. The encoded protein is CASSFSGPYEQYF.

In this sample, this clone turned up once. This specimen includes other DNA sequences encoding the same CDR3. J is TRBJ2-6 and V is TRBV5-6; D not resolved. Trimming stripped 0 bases from V and 0 bases from J, with 4 bases between. This CDR3 has 15 residues. CDR1 is SGHDT and CDR2 is YYEEEE in the germline V gene. The CDR3 spells CASSLAGSGANVLTF. The CDR3 nucleotides are TGTGCCAGCAGCTTGGCCGGCTCTGGGGCCAACGTCCTGACTTTC.

This chain joins TRBV4-2 and TRBJ2-7; 9 positions agree with TRBD1. The CDR3 is 15 residues long. The germline CDR1 and CDR2 sequences are LGHNA and YNFKEQ. V shed 1 base, J shed 7 bases, and the junction held 8 bases outside the gene matches. CDR3 coding DNA: TGTGCCAGCAGCCAAGCAGCGACAGGGGGAAATGAGCAGTACTTC. Translated, it gives CASSQAATGGNEQYF.

The chain uses TRBV6-4 and TRBJ2-2, with 7 bases lining up with TRBD1. Trimming at V came to 6 bases and at J to 3 bases, leaving 7 bases not matched to a gene. The CDR3 runs to 15 residues. Germline-derived CDR1 and CDR2 are MRHNA and SNTAGT. The CDR3 spells CASSPGTAYTGELFF. The CDR3 nucleotides are TGTGCCAGCAGCCCTGGGACAGCTTACACCGGGGAGCTGTTTTTT.

The chain uses TRBV7-9 and TRBJ2-7, with no clear D. V lost 1 base to trimming and J lost 0 bases, with 13 bases between them. CDR1 SEHNR and CDR2 FQNEAQ come from the germline V gene (reference sequence). CDR3 length: 16 residues. CDR3 DNA sequence: TGTGCCAGCAGCTTAGACCGGCTGGTAGACTCCTACGAGCAGTACTTC. Translated, it gives CASSLDRLVDSYEQYF.

This clone came up a few times. This chain joins TRBV19 and TRBJ1-3, with TRBD1 as a possible D gene (5 bases). Germline CDR1 reads LNHDA; CDR2 reads SQIVND (reference sequence). This CDR3 comprises 16 residues. Trimming removed 5 bases at V and 0 bases at J, with 14 bases between. The CDR3 sequence: CASSRNGAFSGNTIYF. CDR3 DNA sequence: TGTGCCAGTAGTCGGAACGGGGCCTTCTCTGGAAACACCATATATTTT.

V gene TRBV2 combines with J gene TRBJ1-2; 8 bases are shared with TRBD1. This CDR3 is built from 13 residues. Germline loops: CDR1 SNHLY, CDR2 FYNNEI. Trimming cost V 9 bases and J 7 bases; bases outside gene matches: 10. The CDR3 loop is CARLGQGGSGYTF. The DNA for the CDR3 is TGTGCCAGGCTTGGACAGGGAGGAAGTGGCTACACCTTC. The full variable domain, rest sourced from reference TRBV2 and TRBJ1-2, is EPEVTQTPSHQVTQMGQEVILRCVPISNHLYFYWYRQILGQKVEFLVSFYNNEISEKSEIFDDQFSVERPDGSNFTLKIRSTKLEDSAMYFCARLGQGGSGYTFGSGTRLTVV.

The V gene is TRBV28, the J gene TRBJ1-5, with no clear D. The germline V gene has CDR1 MDHEN and CDR2 SYDVKM. CDR3 length: 14 residues. V was pared by 3 bases and J by 1 base, with 7 bases between. The CDR3 DNA follows: TGTGCCAGCAGTTTGTCATCAAGCAATCAGCCCCAGCATTTT. It translates to CASSLSSSNQPQHF.

This clone was detected a few times. The V and J genes are TRBV16 and TRBJ2-7; D gene unclear. This CDR3 has 14 residues. CDR1 is KGHSY, CDR2 FQNENV, per germline. Trimming pared 7 bases from V and 4 bases from J, leaving 17 bases between. The CDR3 loop is CASTLYGLTYEQYF. The CDR3 DNA sequence: TGTGCCAGCACCCTTTATGGGCTAACTTACGAGCAGTACTTC. The full variable domain, rest sourced from reference TRBV16 and TRBJ2-7, is GEEVAQTPKHLVRGEGQKAKLYCAPIKGHSYVFWYQQVLKNEFKFLISFQNENVFDETGMPKERFSAKCLPNSPCSLEIQATKLEDSAVYFCASTLYGLTYEQYFGPGTRLTVT.

This chain connects TRBV15 to TRBJ1-2, with TRBD1 matching 9 bases. The CDR3 covers 15 residues. V shed 0 bases, J shed 7 bases, and the junction held 6 bases outside the gene matches. CDR1 and CDR2 from the germline V gene are LNHNV and YYDKDF (reference sequence). CDR3 sequence reads: CATSRDGTGSFGYTF. CDR3 nucleotides: TGTGCCACCAGCAGAGATGGGACAGGGTCCTTTGGCTACACCTTC.

The chain is built from TRBV9 and TRBJ2-3, with 10 bases that match TRBD2. Per the germline V gene, CDR1 is SGDLS and CDR2 is YYNGEE. After removal of 3 bases from V and 1 base from J, the junction contained 2 bases not matched to a gene. The CDR3 totals 15 residues. The CDR3 nucleotides read TGTGCCAGCAGCGCTCTAGCGGGGGGCACAGATACGCAGTATTTT. Protein sequence: CASSALAGGTDTQYF.

The chain has TRBV5-4 and TRBJ2-2; 10 nucleotides align to TRBD1. Trimming removed 3 bases from V and 9 bases from J; junction bases left unmatched: 5. The CDR3 is made up of 14 amino acids. Germline V gene lookup returns CDR1 SGHNT and CDR2 YYREEE (reference sequence). CDR3: CASSSTGGWRELFF. The CDR3, as DNA: TGTGCCAGCAGCTCGACAGGGGGCTGGCGGGAGCTGTTTTTT.

This sequence joins TRBV5-5 and TRBJ1-2; possible D gene TRBD1, 5 bases. Trimming took off 3 bases at V and 2 bases at J, with 11 bases between the two ends. This CDR3 has 14 amino acids. Germline V CDR1 and CDR2: SGHKS, YYEKEE (reference sequence). As DNA, the CDR3 is TGTGCCAGCAGCTGGGGGTTAGGGAACTATGGCTACACCTTC. Protein sequence: CASSWGLGNYGYTF.

The chain employs TRBV6-6 and TRBJ1-5; D call uncertain. Germline CDR1 reads MNHNY; CDR2 reads SVGAGI (reference sequence). Trimming cost V 2 bases and J 3 bases, with 5 bases left between them. The CDR3 runs to 13 residues. The CDR3 loop is CASSYAINQPQHF. As DNA, the CDR3 is TGTGCCAGCAGTTACGCGATCAATCAGCCCCAGCATTTT.

This clone was seen a single time. The rearrangement uses TRBV5-1 and TRBJ2-3; D possibly uses TRBD1 or TRBD2 (7 bases each). The ends were cut back, 7 bases at V and 0 bases at J, with 15 bases in the middle. There are 15 residues in the CDR3. Germline V lookup: CDR1 SGHRS, CDR2 YFSETQ. The DNA of the CDR3 is TGCGCCAGCGGGGACAGCGGGGCTAGCACAGATACGCAGTATTTT. This gives the protein CASGDSGASTDTQYF.

The chain combines TRBV4-1 with TRBJ2-4; tentative D call: TRBD2 (6 bases). This CDR3 has 14 amino acids. The ends were cut back, 0 bases at V and 6 bases at J, with 9 bases in the middle. Germline V CDR1 and CDR2: MGHRA, YSYEKL. The CDR3 is CASSQEGGSNIQYF. The CDR3 region has the DNA TGCGCCAGCAGCCAAGAGGGGGGTTCAAACATTCAGTACTTC.

V and J are TRBV6-5 and TRBJ1-2, with D unclear. Germline V gene lookup returns CDR1 MNHEY and CDR2 SVGAGI. Trimming left V 2 bases short and J 8 bases short, with 12 bases between. The CDR3 loop spans 13 amino acids. The CDR3 DNA is TGTGCCAGCAGTTACCTCACGGGTCGGGGCTACACCTTC. Translating gives CASSYLTGRGYTF.